The 17 T cell receptor beta chains below were found in one sample sequenced in a study of patients and donors after allogeneic stem cell transplantation (TCRdb year 2020). To prepare the library, RT-PCR was applied. The reads were generated on a NextSeq 550. TCRdb applied fastp at Q25 and MiXCR to the public reads, then kept only in-frame beta chains. Rows with a matching CDR3 protein are joined into one entry that keeps the most common DNA and genes. Present in this sample are 200,000 to 250,000 distinct CDR3 sequences, 12% to 15% of which were seen just once. Roughly 12% of the sample belongs to the ten largest clones. Input material: blood, either unsorted or a sorted T cell fraction (not recorded which). These receptors were obtained from a human donor who was either an allogeneic HSCT recipient or a stem cell or donor lymphocyte infusion donor (not recorded which). It is not recorded whose cells these are; they may come from a transplant donor.

The gene calls are TRBV20-1 and TRBJ2-7; D possibly corresponds to TRBD1 (6 bases). The V end was cut by 5 bases, the J end by 3 bases, with 17 bases between. The CDR3 extends over 14 amino acids. Per the germline V gene, CDR1 is DFQATT and CDR2 is SNEGSKA (reference sequence). The CDR3 sequence: CSAHKTGLGYEQYF. CDR3 bases: TGCAGTGCTCATAAGACAGGTCTAGGCTACGAGCAGTACTTC.

This rearrangement joins TRBV11-2 to TRBJ2-5; perhaps D is TRBD1 or TRBD2 (5 bases each). This CDR3 has 16 residues. Germline values: CDR1 SGHAT, CDR2 FQNNGV. V was pared by 5 bases and J by 5 bases, with 21 bases between. The CDR3 nucleotides read TGTGCCAGCAGCCTGACAGAGCGGCCTGAATGGGAGACCCAGTACTTC. Translated: CASSLTERPEWETQYF.

This clonotype was detected only a few times. The V call is TRBV20-1, the J call TRBJ2-1; 12 bases agree with TRBD2. Germline lookup yields CDR1 DFQATT and CDR2 SNEGSKA (reference sequence). V trimming: 2 bases; J trimming: 1 base; junction bases outside the gene matches: 6. The CDR3 totals 17 residues. The CDR3 nucleotides read TGCAGTGCTAGACTAGCGGGAGGGCCGTGGTCCTACAATGAGCAGTTCTTC. Its protein is CSARLAGGPWSYNEQFF.

This clonotype was detected only once. The rearrangement uses TRBV5-4 and TRBJ1-1; no reliable D call. Trimming cost V 3 bases and J 0 bases, with 9 bases left between them. Germline V CDR1 and CDR2: SGHNT, YYREEE (reference sequence). CDR3 length equals 14 residues. The CDR3 reads CASSSVEVNTEAFF. The CDR3 DNA reads TGTGCCAGCAGCTCGGTAGAAGTGAACACTGAAGCTTTCTTT.

The chain is built from TRBV3-1 and TRBJ2-5; tentatively, D is TRBD2 (5 bases). The V end was cut by 4 bases, the J end by 3 bases, with 9 bases between. Germline V lookup: CDR1 LGHDT, CDR2 YNNKEL (reference sequence). The CDR3 contains 13 residues. The CDR3 loop reads CASSLGLEETQYF. DNA of the CDR3: TGTGCCAGCAGCCTCGGACTGGAAGAGACCCAGTACTTC.

This CDR3 reads CASSLQATNEKLFF. For the CDR3, the DNA is TGTGCCAGCAGCTTACAGGCAACTAATGAAAAACTGTTTTTT. The genes are TRBV7-2 and TRBJ1-4; D is ambiguous. This CDR3 is built from 14 residues. Deletions cut 2 bases from V and 0 bases from J, with 4 bases between. Looked up from germline, CDR1 is SGHTA and CDR2 is FQGNSA. Complete variable domain (other parts from reference TRBV7-2 and TRBJ1-4): GAGVSQSPSNKVTEKGKDVELRCDPISGHTALYWYRQSLGQGLEFLIYFQGNSAPDKSGLPSDRFSAERTGGSVSTLTIQRTQQEDSAVYLCASSLQATNEKLFFGSGTQLSVL.

This chain uses TRBV10-3 with TRBJ1-1; D not certain. CDR1 is ENHRY, CDR2 SYGVKD, per germline. The CDR3 spans 14 residues. Trimming took 1 base from V and 7 from J, leaving 13 bases between them. The CDR3 spells CAISEYGESGEAFF. CDR3 nucleotides: TGTGCCATCAGTGAGTATGGGGAATCGGGTGAAGCTTTCTTT.

This clonotype was observed a handful of times. The chain is built from TRBV12-3 or TRBV12-4 and TRBJ1-5, with D possibly being TRBD1 (5 bases). The CDR3 runs 17 residues. With 3 bases removed from V and 2 bases from J, the gap between germline ends came to 17 bases. The CDR3 reads CASSFWDLIIGNQPQHF. In DNA form, the CDR3 reads TGTGCCAGCAGTTTCTGGGACCTCATCATTGGCAATCAGCCCCAGCATTTT.

This clonotype was counted a few times. V usage is TRBV3-1 and J usage is TRBJ2-3, with 13 bases aligning to TRBD2. The V segment lost 4 bases and the J segment 4 bases; nucleotides outside the gene matches: 5. The germline CDR1 and CDR2 sequences are LGHDT and YNNKEL (reference sequence). This CDR3 has 16 amino acids. The CDR3 loop reads CASSPGLAGAADTQYF. The DNA of the CDR3 is TGTGCCAGCAGCCCTGGACTAGCGGGAGCTGCAGATACGCAGTATTTT.

At least ten counts were recorded for this clonotype. The chain carries TRBV4-3 and TRBJ1-2; no clear D. Trimming took 1 base from V and 4 from J, leaving 13 bases between them. Germline V gene data show CDR1 as LGHNA and CDR2 as YSLEER. CDR3 length: 15 residues. The CDR3 DNA follows: TGCGCCAGCAGCCAAGGTGCCAGTTTGGGCTATGGCTACACCTTC. Encoded protein: CASSQGASLGYGYTF.

This clonotype has more than one count but fewer than ten. The rearrangement uses TRBV2 and TRBJ2-1, with 7 positions matching TRBD2. Germline V gene lookup returns CDR1 SNHLY and CDR2 FYNNEI. Trimming at V came to 6 bases and at J to 3 bases, leaving 5 bases not matched to a gene. This CDR3 has 14 residues. CDR3 sequence reads: CASSHGTIYNEQFF. The CDR3 DNA sequence: TGTGCCAGCAGCCACGGGACTATCTACAATGAGCAGTTCTTC.

V usage is TRBV7-2 and J usage is TRBJ2-3; TRBD2 aligns across 7 bases. The CDR3 is made up of 14 amino acids. J lost 2 bases, V lost 6 bases, and 5 bases had no gene match. The germline V gene encodes CDR1 SGHTA and CDR2 FQGNSA. The CDR3 spells CASRMGLFTDTQYF. The CDR3 DNA is TGTGCCAGCAGAATGGGACTATTCACAGATACGCAGTATTTT.

The table lists this clonotype with many counts. The chain uses TRBV4-3 and TRBJ2-1; 9 bases fit TRBD2. V was pared by 4 bases and J by 8 bases, with 9 bases of the junction left unmatched. There are 15 residues in the CDR3. CDR1 is LGHNA and CDR2 is YSLEER in the germline V gene. CDR3 sequence reads: CASSLSSGGRDEQFF. The CDR3 nucleotides read TGCGCCAGCAGCCTTTCGAGCGGGGGGCGGGATGAGCAGTTCTTC.

The chain links TRBV12-3 or TRBV12-4 to TRBJ1-6, with D tentatively TRBD1 (6 bases). V dropped 4 bases and J dropped 5 bases, with 9 bases sitting between them. The CDR3 totals 14 residues. Written as DNA, the CDR3 is TGTGCCAGCAGTTCAGGGGCGCATAATTCACCCCTCCACTTT. Its protein product is CASSSGAHNSPLHF.

This clonotype was seen at least ten times. The V gene is TRBV15, the J gene TRBJ2-7; D remains unclear. The length of the CDR3 is 14 residues. The germline gives CDR1 LNHNV, CDR2 YYDKDF (reference sequence). Trimming shortened V by 3 bases and J by 7 bases, and 16 bases separated the two germline ends. CDR3: CATSSRKTQREQYF. CDR3 nucleotides: TGTGCCACCAGCAGTAGGAAAACCCAACGGGAGCAGTACTTC.

This chain links TRBV18 with TRBJ2-5; 10 bases line up with TRBD2. V was pared by 3 bases and J by 6 bases, with 10 bases of the junction left unmatched. Per germline, CDR1 KGHSH and CDR2 LQKENI. This CDR3 comprises 16 residues. The DNA for the CDR3 is TGTGCCAGCTCACCCCCCGGGACTAGCGACTATAAGACCCAGTACTTC. Protein sequence: CASSPPGTSDYKTQYF.

This clonotype came up a few times. This rearrangement joins TRBV6-1 to TRBJ2-7, with a possible D match to TRBD2 (5 bases). CDR1 and CDR2 from the germline V gene are MNHNS and SASEGT. CDR3 size: 14 residues. V was pared by 4 bases and J by 4 bases, with 14 bases between. The CDR3 nucleotides read TGTGCCAGCAGTGCGGGGAGTGGCGGGTACGAGCAGTACTTC. Its protein product is CASSAGSGGYEQYF.